The 8 T cell receptor beta chains below were found in one sample sequenced in a study of blood T cells in healthy people across ages. Using a J-beta primer mix together with a sample-barcoded 5' primer, a second PCR was run for about 6 to 12 cycles. Using its own MiXCR run on the 5' RACE reads, TCRdb lists one record per CDR3 protein. The sample includes roughly 1.5 million distinct CDR3 sequences, 42% of them seen just once. Sequenced input: blood. All receptors derive from a woman between 18 and 29 years old in good health.

This clonotype was seen many times. The chain couples TRBV7-9 to TRBJ2-3; tentatively, D is TRBD2 (6 bases). Germline V lookup: CDR1 SEHNR, CDR2 FQNEAQ (reference sequence). Deletions cut 5 bases from V and 4 bases from J, with 13 bases between. The CDR3 is made up of 14 amino acids. The CDR3, as DNA: TGTGCCAGCAGCCCAAGGACTAACCCAGATACGCAGTATTTT. Amino acid sequence: CASSPRTNPDTQYF. The variable domain in full, completed from reference TRBV7-9 and TRBJ2-3, reads DTGVSQNPRHKITKRGQNVTFRCDPISEHNRLYWYRQTLGQGPEFLTYFQNEAQLEKSRLLSDRFSAERPKGSFSTLEIQRTEQGDSAMYLCASSPRTNPDTQYFGPGTRLTVL.

The chain combines TRBV7-8 with TRBJ1-4, with TRBD1 as a possible D gene (5 bases). The CDR3 is 17 residues long. Germline V gene sequence: CDR1 SGHVS, CDR2 FQNEAQ. The V end was cut by 5 bases, the J end by 4 bases, with 20 bases between. For the CDR3, the DNA is TGTGCCAGCAGCCAAGCCCCCAGGGAAGCAATTAATGAAAAACTGTTTTTT. It is translated as CASSQAPREAINEKLFF.

V and J are TRBV20-1 and TRBJ1-5; weak D call: TRBD1 (6 bases). The germline CDR1 and CDR2 sequences are DFQATT and SNEGSKA (reference sequence). The CDR3 is 16 amino acids. The V end was cut by 0 bases, the J end by 3 bases, with 15 bases between. CDR3 sequence: CSARDPRTDFNQPQHF. In nucleotides, the CDR3 is TGCAGTGCTAGAGATCCCCGGACAGACTTCAATCAGCCCCAGCATTTT.

This chain joins TRBV5-1 and TRBJ2-1; TRBD1 aligns across 12 bases. The V and J ends lost 0 bases and 8 bases, in that order; junction bases with no gene match: 9. The CDR3 is 17 amino acids. Germline CDR1 and CDR2: SGHRS and YFSETQ. The CDR3 is CASSLAPVGTGGDEQFF. In DNA form, the CDR3 reads TGCGCCAGCAGCTTGGCCCCGGTAGGGACAGGGGGCGATGAGCAGTTCTTC.

This clonotype was detected only a few times. The chain combines TRBV7-2 with TRBJ2-3; D uncertain. Trimming pared 8 bases from V and 2 bases from J, leaving 5 bases between. The germline V gene has CDR1 SGHTA and CDR2 FQGNSA. The CDR3 has 11 amino acids. CDR3 sequence: CASGVTDTQYF. The CDR3, as DNA: TGTGCCAGCGGGGTCACAGATACGCAGTATTTT. The full variable domain, its missing parts supplied by reference TRBV7-2 and TRBJ2-3, is GAGVSQSPSNKVTEKGKDVELRCDPISGHTALYWYRQSLGQGLEFLIYFQGNSAPDKSGLPSDRFSAERTGGSVSTLTIQRTQQEDSAVYLCASGVTDTQYFGPGTRLTVL.

This sequence joins TRBV7-8 and TRBJ2-1; TRBD2 aligns across 9 bases. Unmatched junction bases numbered 9, after V lost 2 bases and J lost 7 bases. This CDR3 comprises 16 residues. Germline CDR1 and CDR2: SGHVS and FQNEAQ. DNA for the CDR3: TGTGCCAGCAGCTTACTAAGCGGGGGGTTTCAGAATGAGCAGTTCTTC. Translating it yields CASSLLSGGFQNEQFF. The full variable domain, rest sourced from reference TRBV7-8 and TRBJ2-1, is GAGVSQSPRYKVAKRGQDVALRCDPISGHVSLFWYQQALGQGPEFLTYFQNEAQLDKSGLPSDRFFAERPEGSVSTLKIQRTQQEDSAVYLCASSLLSGGFQNEQFFGPGTRLTVL.

This clonotype showed up many times. The chain has TRBV3-1 and TRBJ2-7; D unresolved. The CDR3 spans 11 residues. CDR1 and CDR2 (germline): LGHDT, YNNKEL (reference sequence). Trimming took 1 base from V and 5 from J, leaving 3 bases between them. CDR3 amino acids: CASSQVDEQYF. The CDR3 DNA reads TGTGCCAGCAGCCAAGTAGACGAGCAGTACTTC.

The rearrangement uses TRBV10-2 and TRBJ2-4, with 7 positions matching TRBD2. The end of the DNA aligns better with TRBJ2-5, so the J call may be wrong. Germline lookup yields CDR1 WSHSY and CDR2 SAAADI. There are 12 residues in the CDR3. CDR3 nucleotide sequence: TGCGCCAGTCGGGGGGATCGAGAGACCCAGTACTTC. It is translated as CASRGDRETQYF.